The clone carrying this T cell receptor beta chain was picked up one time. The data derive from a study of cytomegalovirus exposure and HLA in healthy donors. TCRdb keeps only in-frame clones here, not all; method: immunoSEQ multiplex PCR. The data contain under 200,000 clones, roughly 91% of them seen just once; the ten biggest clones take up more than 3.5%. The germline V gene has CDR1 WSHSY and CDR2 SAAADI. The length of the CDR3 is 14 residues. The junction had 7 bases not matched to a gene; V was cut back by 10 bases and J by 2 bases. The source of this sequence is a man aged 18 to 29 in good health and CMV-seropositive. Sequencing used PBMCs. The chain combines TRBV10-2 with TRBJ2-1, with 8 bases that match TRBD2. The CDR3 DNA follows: TGCGCCACGTCTGAAGCGGGAGCCTACAATGAGCAGTTCTTC. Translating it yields CATSEAGAYNEQFF.